The 5 T cell receptor beta chains listed next were all sequenced from one sample in a study of T cell responses to AZD1222 COVID-19 vaccine. Repertoires were generated with immunoSEQ multiplex PCR, while TCRdb's copy carries only in-frame clones and drops some. The sample has 90,000 to 150,000 clones, about 90% seen once; the top ten hold 8.4%. Sequencing used peripheral blood, obtained on day 0 of AZD1222 vaccination. The source is an adult in good health.

The CDR3 coding sequence is TGTGCCAGCAGTTGGGGACGGGGCTCGGACTATGGCTACACCTTC. It codes for CASSWGRGSDYGYTF. This chain connects TRBV6-5 to TRBJ1-2; D possibly corresponds to TRBD1 (5 bases). Germline V gene sequence: CDR1 MNHEY, CDR2 SVGAGI. Trimming left V 4 bases short and J 3 bases short, with 15 bases between. This CDR3 comprises 15 residues.

In this sample, this clone turned up once. The chain recombines TRBV12-3 or TRBV12-4 with TRBJ2-5; possible D gene TRBD1, 6 bases. The CDR3 totals 13 residues. The V end was cut by 2 bases, the J end by 6 bases, with 10 bases between. The CDR3: CASSLFRGQTQYF. CDR3 sequence (DNA): TGTGCCAGCAGTTTATTCAGGGGCCAGACCCAGTACTTC.

This chain uses TRBV5-5 with TRBJ1-2; 7 bases agree with TRBD1. J lost 7 bases, V lost 2 bases, and 5 bases had no gene match. Per germline, CDR1 SGHKS and CDR2 YYEKEE (reference sequence). This CDR3 region has 13 residues. CDR3 protein: CASSFRQGSGYTF. CDR3 in DNA: TGTGCCAGCAGCTTCCGACAGGGATCTGGCTACACCTTC.

The chain joins TRBV27 to TRBJ1-2; tentatively, D is TRBD1 (6 bases). Trimming stripped 4 bases from V and 4 bases from J, with 16 bases between. The V gene's germline CDR1 is MNHEY and CDR2 SMNVEV (reference sequence). The length of the CDR3 is 15 residues. The CDR3 sequence: CASSYRSTGPYGYTF. CDR3 in DNA: TGTGCCAGCAGTTACAGATCGACAGGTCCCTATGGCTACACCTTC.

This chain uses TRBV15 with TRBJ2-2; D might be TRBD1 or TRBD2, each matching 5 bases. The CDR3 covers 14 residues. V lost 6 bases and J lost 2, with 10 bases in between. Germline V gene sequence: CDR1 LNHNV, CDR2 YYDKDF (reference sequence). CDR3 bases: TGTGCCACCAGGACGGGGCTCAACACCGGGGAGCTGTTTTTT. Its translation: CATRTGLNTGELFF.